A selection of T cell receptor beta chains follows, all from one sample in a study of blood T cell repertoires in COVID-19. The data were produced by immunoSEQ multiplex PCR, yet TCRdb's version contains in-frame clones alone and is incomplete. This sample has about 290,000 clones, with about 89% found just once. Sequenced input: peripheral blood. The receptors stem from a woman between 40 and 50 years old who had recovered from COVID-19. CDR3s include the opening cysteine and the closing phenylalanine or tryptophan. D genes are given only for firm matches. Some rows mark clone size as missing; the rest say once, few, many or name a class of expanded clone.

TRBV27	NA	NA	13	TRBJ2-7	TGTGCCAGCAGCCGGACAATCTTCTACGAGCAGTACTTC	CASSRTIFYEQYF
TRBV2	NA	NA	17	TRBJ2-3	TGTGCCAGCAGCGCCCCCTCTAGCGAACCGACCCCAGATACGCAGTATTTT	CASSAPSSEPTPDTQYF
TRBV30	NA	NA	15	TRBJ1-5	TGTGCCTGGAGCCGCCCCGGAGTGCCCGATCAGCCCCAGCATTTT	CAWSRPGVPDQPQHF
TRBV10-2	TRBD2	NA	15	TRBJ2-3	TGCGCCAGCAGCGGGGGGAGGGCCGAATCAGATACGCAGTATTTT	CASSGGRAESDTQYF
TRBV30	TRBD1	few	15	TRBJ1-1	TGTGCCTGGAGCCGTCTGGGACAGAGCAACACTGAAGCTTTCTTT	CAWSRLGQSNTEAFF
TRBV7-9	TRBD2	NA	13	TRBJ2-3	TGTGCCAGCAGCACACGGACTAGATGGACGCAGTATTTT	CASSTRTRWTQYF
TRBV27	NA	NA	15	TRBJ1-2	TGTGCCAGCAGTATAACCGGGACAACTAACTATGGCTACACCTTC	CASSITGTTNYGYTF
TRBV5-6	NA	NA	12	TRBJ1-1	TGTGCCAGCAGCTTGAGACTGACTGAAGCTTTCTTT	CASSLRLTEAFF
TRBV23-1	NA	NA	17	TRBJ1-4	TGCGCCAGCAGTCAATCTCGTCGGGGGAACGCTAATGAAAAACTGTTTTTT	CASSQSRRGNANEKLFF
TRBV6-5	TRBD2	NA	15	TRBJ2-7	TGTGCCAGCAGTCAAATAGCGGGGAAAACCTACGAGCAGTACTTC	CASSQIAGKTYEQYF
TRBV5-1	NA	NA	13	TRBJ2-5	TGCGCCAGCCGGTCGGGATTGGCAGAGACCCAGTACTTC	CASRSGLAETQYF
TRBV6-6	TRBD1	NA	15	TRBJ2-7	TGTGCCAGCAGTGGACCCGGGACAGGGGGTGTGGAGCAGTACTTC	CASSGPGTGGVEQYF
TRBV3-1/TRBV3-2	NA	NA	16	TRBJ2-4	TGTGCCAGCAGCCCCCAGGACACCTTGGGGTCAAACATTCAGTACTTC	CASSPQDTLGSNIQYF
TRBV29-1	NA	NA	14	TRBJ2-1	TGCAGCGTTGTTTGGGAGAGCTCCTACAATGAGCAGTTCTTC	CSVVWESSYNEQFF
TRBV30	NA	once	14	TRBJ2-7	TGTGCCTGGACTCAACGTGGCAGGACTTACGAGCAGTACTTC	CAWTQRGRTYEQYF
TRBV2	TRBD1	NA	15	TRBJ2-7	TGTGCCAGCAGGACCCACCGGGACAGAGGCTACGAGCAGTACTTC	CASRTHRDRGYEQYF
TRBV5-6	NA	NA	14	TRBJ1-3	TGTGCCAGCAGCACAGGGTTAGAAGGAAACACCATATATTTT	CASSTGLEGNTIYF
TRBV28	TRBD1	NA	15	TRBJ2-2	TGTGCCAGCAGTCAAGGGACAGACAAGGCCGGGGAGCTGTTTTTT	CASSQGTDKAGELFF
TRBV18	NA	NA	14	TRBJ1-5	TGTGCCAGCTCACCGGGAGTAAGCAATCAGCCCCAGCATTTT	CASSPGVSNQPQHF
TRBV5-1	TRBD1	NA	15	TRBJ1-1	TGCGCCAGCAGCTCTACAGGGGACCCTAACACTGAAGCTTTCTTT	CASSSTGDPNTEAFF
TRBV29-1	TRBD1	NA	17	TRBJ2-1	TGCAGCGTTGGCTTTGGGGACAGGAGAAGCTCCTACAATGAGCAGTTCTTC	CSVGFGDRRSSYNEQFF
TRBV7-8	TRBD1	NA	15	TRBJ1-5	TGTGCCAGCAGCTTCGGGGACAGGGGTCCTACGCCCCAGCATTTT	CASSFGDRGPTPQHF
TRBV7-9	TRBD2	NA	17	TRBJ2-1	TGTGCCAGCAGCTTAGTACAGGGTCTAGCGGGAGGGAATGAGCAGTTCTTC	CASSLVQGLAGGNEQFF
TRBV6-5	TRBD2	NA	15	TRBJ2-5	TGTGCCAGCAGGAACGTAGCGGGAGGAGCAGAGACCCAGTACTTC	CASRNVAGGAETQYF
TRBV19	NA	NA	8	TRBJ2-1	TGTTGGAGGGTGGAGCAGTTCTTC	CWRVEQFF
TRBV2	TRBD1	NA	14	TRBJ2-5	TGTGCCACCTCACAGGGACAGAGGCAAGAGACCCAGTACTTC	CATSQGQRQETQYF
TRBV7-9	TRBD1	NA	14	TRBJ2-7	TGTGCCAGCAGCTTAGACGGACAGGGCTACGAGCAGTACTTC	CASSLDGQGYEQYF
TRBV30	TRBD2	NA	22	TRBJ2-1	TGTGCCTGGAGTGTAATTGGTCGGGCGGGAGGGCAAAATAGGGCCTTTTACAATGAGCAGTTCTTC	CAWSVIGRAGGQNRAFYNEQFF
TRBV7-2	TRBD1	NA	15	TRBJ2-1	TGTGCCAGCAGCTTAGTGGGACAGGGGGCCGATAAGCAGTTCTTC	CASSLVGQGADKQFF
TRBV30	TRBD2	NA	15	TRBJ2-3	TGTGCCTGGAGTGTAGCGGGGACTAGCACAGATACGCAGTATTTT	CAWSVAGTSTDTQYF
TRBV6-6	NA	once	14	TRBJ2-7	TGTGCCAGCAGTTACCGGTCCTCGGGGAGCGAGCAGTACTTC	CASSYRSSGSEQYF
TRBV15	NA	NA	19	TRBJ1-1	TGTGCCACCAGCAGGACCTTGAGTAAGGGGCGAGGTGGAAACACTGAAGCTTTCTTT	CATSRTLSKGRGGNTEAFF
TRBV18	NA	NA	16	TRBJ2-2	TGTGCCAGCTCACCACTCCTTTCAGGTGACACCGGGGAGCTGTTTTTT	CASSPLLSGDTGELFF
TRBV24-1	TRBD2	NA	15	TRBJ2-1	TGTGCCACCAGTGATCCGGGACTAGTCTACAATGAGCAGTTCTTC	CATSDPGLVYNEQFF
TRBV28	TRBD1	NA	15	TRBJ2-3	TGTGCCAGCAGTTTAGAGCAGGGGGCAACAGATACGCAGTATTTT	CASSLEQGATDTQYF
TRBV5-1	TRBD2	NA	16	TRBJ2-5	TGCGCCAGCAGCGTCGGGACTAGCGGGGCCCAAGAGACCCAGTACTTC	CASSVGTSGAQETQYF
TRBV19	NA	NA	16	TRBJ1-4	TGTGCCAGTAGTATGGGGGGAAAAGCAACTAATGAAAAACTGTTTTTT	CASSMGGKATNEKLFF